The clone carrying this T cell receptor (beta chain) has a count of ten or more. Together with a sample-barcoded 5' primer, a J-beta primer mix was included in a second PCR lasting about 6 to 11 cycles. Samples each returned at least 3 million CDR3-containing paired-end reads. Each CDR3 protein gets one entry after TCRdb re-called the 5' RACE reads with MiXCR. The table records roughly 1,500,000 distinct CDR3 sequences, approximately 32% of them present only once. All donors came from Russia, were Caucasian and healthy, and spanned ages roughly 6 to 100. No fewer than 6 million PBMCs went into each sample. This sample is drawn from a study of blood T cells in healthy people across ages. The sequencing sample was made of blood. The clonotype originates from a young woman in good health.

DNA of the CDR3: TGTGCCATCAGGACCGGACGGAATCTTAACTTGGGCGAGCAGTACTTC. Translating it yields CAIRTGRNLNLGEQYF. The rearrangement links TRBV10-3 to TRBJ2-7, with unresolved D. Germline V gene lookup returns CDR1 ENHRY and CDR2 SYGVKD. Trimming shortened V by 6 bases and J by 6 bases, and 24 bases separated the two germline ends. The CDR3 runs to 16 residues.